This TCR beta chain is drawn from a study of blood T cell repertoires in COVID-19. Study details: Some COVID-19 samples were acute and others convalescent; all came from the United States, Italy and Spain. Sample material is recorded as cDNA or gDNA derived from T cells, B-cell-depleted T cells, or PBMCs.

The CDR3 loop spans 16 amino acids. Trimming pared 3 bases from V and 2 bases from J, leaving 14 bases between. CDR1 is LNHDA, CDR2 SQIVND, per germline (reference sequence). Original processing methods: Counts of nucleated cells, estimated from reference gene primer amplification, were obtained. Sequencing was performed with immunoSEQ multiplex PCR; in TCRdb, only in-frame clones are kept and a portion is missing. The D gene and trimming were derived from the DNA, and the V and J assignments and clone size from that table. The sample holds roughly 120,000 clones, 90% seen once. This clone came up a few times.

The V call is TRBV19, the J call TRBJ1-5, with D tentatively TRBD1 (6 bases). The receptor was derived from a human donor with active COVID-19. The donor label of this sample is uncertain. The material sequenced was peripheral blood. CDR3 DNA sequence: TGTGCCAGTAGTATGCCGACAGGAGGAGGCAATCAGCCCCAGCATTTT. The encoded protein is CASSMPTGGGNQPQHF.